This entry concerns a single T cell receptor beta chain. This sample was taken from a study of cytomegalovirus exposure and HLA in healthy donors. The PCR had 60 Vbeta and 13 Jbeta primers. Sequencing used immunoSEQ multiplex PCR; TCRdb keeps in-frame clones, though not all of them. The sample lists 150,000 or so clones; over 60% were seen once. V lost 5 bases and J lost 3; bases outside the gene matches: 4. This CDR3 contains 14 residues. Germline values: CDR1 SGHNT, CDR2 YENEEA. The chain couples TRBV11-3 to TRBJ2-7; 10 bases are a match to TRBD1. This sequence originates from a female donor in good health and CMV-seronegative. The sample consisted of PBMCs. The CDR3 spells CASSLRTGGYEQYF. For the CDR3, the DNA is TGTGCCAGCAGCCTCCGGACAGGGGGCTACGAGCAGTACTTC.